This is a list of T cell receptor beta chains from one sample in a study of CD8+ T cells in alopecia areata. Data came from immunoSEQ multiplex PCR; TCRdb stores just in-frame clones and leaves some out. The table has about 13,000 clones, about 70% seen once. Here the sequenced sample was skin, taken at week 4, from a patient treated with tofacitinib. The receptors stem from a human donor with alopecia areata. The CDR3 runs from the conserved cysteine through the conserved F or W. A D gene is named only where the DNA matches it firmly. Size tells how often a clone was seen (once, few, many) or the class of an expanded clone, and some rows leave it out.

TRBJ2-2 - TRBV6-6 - TGTGCCAGCAGTTACGGGCAGGGCCACACCGGGGAGCTGTTTTTT CASSYGQGHTGELFF
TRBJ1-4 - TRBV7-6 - TGTGCCAGCAGCCCCGCGGTGGGGACTAATGAAAAACTGTTTTTT CASSPAVGTNEKLFF
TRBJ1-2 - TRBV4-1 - TGCGCCAGCAGCCAAGTCCCACAGCTATACTATGGCTACACCTTC CASSQVPQLYYGYTF
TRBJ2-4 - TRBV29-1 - TGCAGCGTTGATGGATCTCTGGGGAACATTCAGTACTTC CSVDGSLGNIQYF
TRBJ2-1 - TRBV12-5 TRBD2 TGTGCTAGTGGTTTGGTAGGGCGGGGGGGCCACAATGAGCAGTTCTTC CASGLVGRGGHNEQFF
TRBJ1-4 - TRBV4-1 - TGCGCCAGCAGCCAAGTTTTCCCGGCAGTTAATGAAAAACTGTTTTTT CASSQVFPAVNEKLFF
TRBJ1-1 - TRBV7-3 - TGTGCCAGCAGCTTCGCAGGGAACACTGAAGCTTTCTTT CASSFAGNTEAFF
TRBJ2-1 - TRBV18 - TGTGCCAGCTCGACCCCACGATGGAGGGGGTCTAATGAGCAGTTCTTC CASSTPRWRGSNEQFF
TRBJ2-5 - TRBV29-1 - TGCAGCGCCGGGACCCCCGGGCCCACCAACCAGGAGACCCAGTACTTC CSAGTPGPTNQETQYF
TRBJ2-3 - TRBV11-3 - TGTGCCAGCAGCGTCGCGGGGGCGAGCACAGATACGCAGTATTTT CASSVAGASTDTQYF
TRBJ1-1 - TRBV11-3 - TGTGCCAGCAGCTTCGTATTATGGGGGGAATACACTGAAGCTTTCTTT CASSFVLWGEYTEAFF
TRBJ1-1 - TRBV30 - TGTGCCTGGAGGATCGGGAACACTGAAGCTTTCTTT CAWRIGNTEAFF
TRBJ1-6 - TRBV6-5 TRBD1 TGTGCCAGCAGGGACAGGGATGATTCACCCCTCCACTTT CASRDRDDSPLHF
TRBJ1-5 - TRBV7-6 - TGTGCCAGCAGTTTTATGCCCGGGACATCCCTAAAGGACCAGCCCCAGCATTTT CASSFMPGTSLKDQPQHF
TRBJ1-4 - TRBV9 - TGTGCCAGCAGCAACAACCCAACGGAGAGGGATGAAAAACTGTTTTTT CASSNNPTERDEKLFF
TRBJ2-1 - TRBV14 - TGTGCCAGCAGCCAAGTAGGAAAGAATGAGCAGTTCTTC CASSQVGKNEQFF
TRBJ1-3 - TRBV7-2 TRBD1 TGTGCCAGCAGCCCCCGGACAGGGGGAAACACCATATATTTT CASSPRTGGNTIYF
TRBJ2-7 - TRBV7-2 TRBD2 TGTGCCAGCAGCTTTAGCGGGGGGACCTACGAGCAGTACTTC CASSFSGGTYEQYF
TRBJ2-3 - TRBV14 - TGTGCCAGCAGCTCCTCGTTCTCGGTCACAGATACGCAGTATTTT CASSSSFSVTDTQYF
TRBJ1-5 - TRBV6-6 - TGTGCCAGCAGTTTCAGAGATAGCAATCAGCCCCAGCATTTT CASSFRDSNQPQHF
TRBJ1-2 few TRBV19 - TGTGCCAGTAGCCGCCAAGACGTGGGGACGGTGGGTGGCTACACCTTC CASSRQDVGTVGGYTF
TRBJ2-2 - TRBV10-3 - TGTGCCGGATCCTCGAACACCGGGGAGCTGTTTTTT CAGSSNTGELFF
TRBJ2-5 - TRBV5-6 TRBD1 TGTGCCAGCAGCTCGGCCGTCGGCAGGGGGCTCGGCGAGACCCAGTACTTC CASSSAVGRGLGETQYF
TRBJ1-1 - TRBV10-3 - TGTGCCATCAGCCCCACCGGGGACGCGCGGAACACTGAAGCTTTCTTT CAISPTGDARNTEAFF
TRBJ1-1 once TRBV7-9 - TGTGCCAGCAGCTCCACGAACACGAACGCTGAAGCTTTCTTT CASSSTNTNAEAFF
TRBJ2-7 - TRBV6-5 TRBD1 TGTGCCAGCAGCTCCGGGACAGGGCCTACGGAGCAGTACTTC CASSSGTGPTEQYF
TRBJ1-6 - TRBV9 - TGTGCCAGCAGCGCCGGGGGGGGCGGATCACCCCTCCACTTT CASSAGGGGSPLHF
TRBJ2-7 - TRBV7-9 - TGTGCCAGCAGCTCCAGCAGGGGCGCCTACGAGCAGTACTTC CASSSSRGAYEQYF
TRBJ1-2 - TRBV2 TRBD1 TGTGCCAGCAAGACAGGGGGCTTTGGTAACTATGGCTACACCTTC CASKTGGFGNYGYTF
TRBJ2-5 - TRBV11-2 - TGTGCCAGCAGCGGGACTCTCAACCTCCAAGAGACCCAGTACTTC CASSGTLNLQETQYF
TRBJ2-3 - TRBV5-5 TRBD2 TGTGCCAGCAGCCCGTGGACTAGCGGGGTCACAGATACGCAGTATTTT CASSPWTSGVTDTQYF
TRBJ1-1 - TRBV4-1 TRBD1 TGCGCCAGCAGCCAAGATCAGGGGGCGAAGAACACTGAAGCTTTCTTT CASSQDQGAKNTEAFF
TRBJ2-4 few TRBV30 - TGTGCCTGGAGTGTACTGGGCAACACCTGGTACTTC CAWSVLGNTWYF
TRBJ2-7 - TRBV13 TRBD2 TGTGCCAGCAGCTTTAGCCACTTAACCGGGACTAGCTCCTACGAGCAGTACTTC CASSFSHLTGTSSYEQYF
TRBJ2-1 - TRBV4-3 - TGCGCCAGCAGCCAAGCCTCGACGGCTCTAGGGCAGTTCTTC CASSQASTALGQFF
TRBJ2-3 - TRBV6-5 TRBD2 TGTGCCAGCAGTCCCGCGGGGGGGGTCGTAGATACGCAGTATTTT CASSPAGGVVDTQYF
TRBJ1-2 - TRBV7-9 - TGTGCCAGTGAGGGGGTTGAAGATGGCTACACCTTC CASEGVEDGYTF
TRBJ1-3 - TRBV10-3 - TGTGCCACCCATCTTGGAGGGCCTAGCTCTGGAAACACCATATATTTT CATHLGGPSSGNTIYF
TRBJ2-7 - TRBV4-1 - TGCGCCAGCAGCCAGCTCGACGGACCCTACGAGCAGTACTTC CASSQLDGPYEQYF
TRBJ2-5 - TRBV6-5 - TGTGCCAGCAGTTACCAATACAGGAAGCAAGAGACCCAGTACTTC CASSYQYRKQETQYF
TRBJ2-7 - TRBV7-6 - TGTGCCAGCAGCCCGTCCGGGACCTACGAGCAGTACTTC CASSPSGTYEQYF
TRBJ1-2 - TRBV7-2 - TGTGCCAGCAGCTTAATGAACCGGGCAAGGAATGGCTACACCTTC CASSLMNRARNGYTF